This record looks at one T cell receptor (beta chain) sequence and its context. The sample is drawn from a study of chemoradiotherapy in HPV16-positive cancers. Turning to the study itself: Functional T-cell assays on a couple of HPV16-positive patients' cells defined candidate HPV-specific clones and common TCR motifs.

Sequencing used immunoSEQ multiplex PCR; TCRdb keeps in-frame clones, though not all of them. The repertoire has approximately 12,000 clones, around 80% of them found once; the top ten carry 1.1%. Trimming pared 7 bases from V and 2 bases from J, leaving 23 bases between. Germline CDR1 SNHLY, CDR2 FYNNEI. The CDR3 totals 17 residues. The chain joins TRBV2 to TRBJ1-2; TRBD1 might be the D (5 bases). Collection of the sample occurred from a patient who underwent chemoradiotherapy. This clonotype was sampled from a human donor with HPV-associated anogenital cancer. Here the CDR3 DNA reads TGTGCCAGCAAGGGCCGGGACGCGGGTTGGGGAAACTATGGCTACACCTTC. This sequence encodes CASKGRDAGWGNYGYTF.